A single sample is the source of the 2 T cell receptor beta chains below, sequenced in a study of identical twins. TCRdb re-derived calls from the 5' RACE reads in MiXCR, one entry per CDR3 protein. The sample comprises some 790,000 distinct CDR3 sequences, 15% to 20% of which are singletons, and 10% to 15% rests with the top ten. These records were also assigned to another study, of T cells expressing NK-cell markers.

Sequenced sample: PBMCs. These receptors all stem from a young woman in good health.

This clonotype was recorded at least ten times. A junction boundary mismatches the germline segment, possibly from a read error. This chain links TRBV5-1 with TRBJ2-3, with a weak D call TRBD2 (6 bases). The V gene's germline CDR1 is SGHRS and CDR2 YFSETQ. CDR3 length: 14 residues. The CDR3, as DNA: TGTGCCAGCAGTTTAGCGGTCGGCACAGATACGCAGTATTTT. Translated, it gives CASSLAVGTDTQYF. The full variable domain, in which reference TRBV5-1 and TRBJ2-3 provide the parts outside the CDR3, is KAGVTQTPRYLIKTRGQQVTLSCSPISGHRSVSWYQQTPGQGLQFLFEYFSETQRNKGNFPGRFSGRQFSNSRSEMNVSTLELGDSALYLCASSLAVGTDTQYFGPGTRLTVL.

The chain employs TRBV7-6 and TRBJ2-1, with TRBD1 matching over 11 bases. Germline values: CDR1 SGHVS, CDR2 FNYEAQ. This CDR3 spans 16 amino acids. Germline trimming cut 3 bases from V and 9 bases from J; bases unmatched to any gene: 10. CDR3 loop: CASSFTGTGGFGEQFF. CDR3 DNA sequence: TGTGCCAGCAGCTTCACCGGGACAGGGGGTTTCGGTGAGCAGTTCTTC.